The clone carrying this TCR beta chain was observed a single time. The antigen is unknown. This record belongs to a study of cytomegalovirus exposure and HLA in healthy donors. Study-wide results and caveats: Reports state that TCR beta sequences accurately predicted most subjects' HLA-A and HLA-B alleles.

This CDR3 comprises 14 residues. Germline V lookup: CDR1 MNHEY, CDR2 SMNVEV (reference sequence). The PCR contained 60 Vbeta and 13 Jbeta primers. The repertoire was sequenced with immunoSEQ multiplex PCR; TCRdb's copy has only in-frame clones and lacks some. Of 100,000 to 150,000 clones listed, 60% to 85% are singletons. The chain couples TRBV27 to TRBJ2-5; D may be TRBD1 (5 bases). The DNA end favors TRBJ2-7, so the J call may be wrong. Sequencing was carried out using PBMCs. This sequence originates from a female donor in good health and CMV-seronegative. CDR3 nucleotides: TGTGCCAGCAGTCCAAGAGCCCCAGGGAACGAGCAGTACTTC. Residues: CASSPRAPGNEQYF.